The T cell receptor beta chain described here comes from a study of shared clonotypes between healthy human individuals. Study overall: Per donor, three plates held CD4 naive cells, three held CD4 memory, two held CD8 naive and one held CD8 memory.

With regard to this clone: What it binds is not known.

Study observations and caveats: Naive subsets generally had larger estimated richness than memory subsets.

The CDR3 is made up of 13 amino acids. Germline CDR1 is MNHEY and CDR2 is SMNVEV (reference sequence). With V trimmed by 10 bases and J by 3 bases, 9 bases remained unmatched. The deep-level immunoSEQ assay was used. Profiled with immunoSEQ multiplex PCR; TCRdb holds only in-frame clones, not every one. The top ten clones hold 1.5% to 2% of a sample with 740,000 or so clones, around 73% of them seen once. The source material was memory CD4+ T cells sorted from blood. The subset is: CD45RA-negative fraction. This sequence was found in a woman in her thirties in good health. V is TRBV27 and J is TRBJ2-7, with 7 bases lining up with TRBD1. CDR3 amino acids: CATRKGQSYEQYF. CDR3 bases: TGTGCCACCAGGAAGGGACAGAGCTACGAGCAGTACTTC.